This TCR beta chain originates from a study of cytomegalovirus exposure and HLA in healthy donors. Study summary: In terms of ancestry, the Caucasian-associated cluster contained around four fifths of the roughly 400 genotyped donors.

13 Jbeta primers and 60 Vbeta primers were used for the PCR. Sequencing used immunoSEQ multiplex PCR; TCRdb keeps in-frame clones, though not all of them. The sample holds over 150,000 clones, around 75% seen once. CDR3 length: 15 amino acids. Trimming took off 4 bases at V and 0 bases at J, with 11 bases between the two ends. CDR1 and CDR2 from the germline V gene are MNHEY and SVGAGI. Study-level points and caveats: The study reported that TCR beta sequences accurately predicted HLA-A and HLA-B alleles in most subjects. The Asian-associated ancestry cluster reportedly had fewer N-insertions than the approximately 690-donor mean in a later analysis. Researchers catalogued approximately 160 TCR beta chains as cytomegalovirus-associated.

For this clone: Its target is unknown.

The chain combines TRBV6-5 with TRBJ2-3, with a tentative D call TRBD1 (5 bases). Sequenced: PBMCs. This clonotype was obtained from a male donor in good health and CMV-seronegative. In DNA form, the CDR3 reads TGTGCCAGCAGTTGGGGCGGTCCTAGCACAGATACGCAGTATTTT. Translation: CASSWGGPSTDTQYF.